The next 14 T cell receptor beta chains were all read from a single sample in a study of blood T cell repertoires in COVID-19. This table comes from immunoSEQ multiplex PCR, and its TCRdb copy is limited to in-frame clones, with some not included. The sample carries about 170,000 clones, around 85% recorded once. The sample was peripheral blood. The receptors derive from a woman older than 75 with COVID-19, enrolled during active disease.

This chain connects TRBV27 to TRBJ1-2; D gene unclear. The germline gives CDR1 MNHEY, CDR2 SMNVEV (reference sequence). The V and J ends lost 2 bases and 0 bases respectively, with 4 bases between them. The CDR3 is 13 residues long. The CDR3 sequence: CASSLQANYGYTF. CDR3 bases: TGTGCCAGCAGTTTACAGGCTAACTATGGCTACACCTTC.

The chain recombines TRBV14 with TRBJ2-5, with a possible D match to TRBD2 (7 bases). V gave up 4 bases and J gave up 7 bases, with 16 bases separating them. The CDR3 has 14 amino acids. The germline V gene encodes CDR1 SGHDN and CDR2 FVKESK. The DNA of the CDR3 is TGTGCCAGCAGCCCGCGGGGGCAGAAGAGGACCCAGTACTTC. This translates into CASSPRGQKRTQYF.

The chain carries TRBV11-2 and TRBJ2-2; TRBD2 aligns across 7 bases. The CDR3 is 19 residues long. Germline lookup yields CDR1 SGHAT and CDR2 FQNNGV. Unmatched junction bases numbered 18, after V lost 3 bases and J lost 5 bases. The CDR3, as DNA: TGTGCCAGCAGCTTGGGGGTCTGGCGGGGGATGGGGTATACCGGGGAGCTGTTTTTT. As protein: CASSLGVWRGMGYTGELFF.

This rearrangement joins TRBV4-2 to TRBJ2-2; TRBD1 matches 9 bases. CDR1 and CDR2 from the germline V gene are LGHNA and YNFKEQ. This CDR3 comprises 14 residues. Trimming removed 3 bases from V and 6 bases from J; junction bases left unmatched: 2. The CDR3 DNA reads TGTGCCAGCAGCCACCGACAGGGGGCCGGGGAGCTGTTTTTT. Translating it yields CASSHRQGAGELFF.

The J gene is TRBJ2-4, the V gene TRBV4-2, with D unclear. CDR1 LGHNA and CDR2 YNFKEQ come from the germline V gene. The CDR3 consists of 13 residues. V gave up 4 bases and J gave up 5 bases, with 9 bases separating them. This CDR3 is CASSRDWQNIQYF. The CDR3 bases are TGTGCCAGCAGCCGAGACTGGCAAAACATTCAGTACTTC.

This chain connects TRBV3-1 (or the pseudogene TRBV3-2) to TRBJ2-1; D not resolved. V gave up 4 bases and J gave up 4 bases, with 11 bases separating them. CDR1 and CDR2 (germline): LGHDT, YNNKEL (reference sequence). This CDR3 has 14 residues. CDR3 residues: CASSLRALYNEQFF. The DNA for the CDR3 is TGTGCCAGCAGCCTCCGTGCCCTATACAATGAGCAGTTCTTC.

V gene TRBV5-1 combines with J gene TRBJ2-1; 8 nucleotides line up with TRBD1. This CDR3 spans 16 amino acids. In germline, CDR1 is SGHRS, CDR2 YFSETQ. The V segment lost 3 bases and the J segment 7 bases; nucleotides outside the gene matches: 12. CDR3 in DNA: TGCGCCAGCAGCTATGCCGGGACAGGAATGGATAATGAGCAGTTCTTC. It codes for CASSYAGTGMDNEQFF.

V usage is TRBV3-1 (or the pseudogene TRBV3-2) and J usage is TRBJ1-2; D unclear. The CDR3 is 17 residues long. The V end was cut by 4 bases, the J end by 6 bases, with 24 bases between. Per germline, CDR1 LGHDT and CDR2 YNNKEL (reference sequence). The CDR3 nucleotides are TGTGCCAGCAGCCCAACAACTAGGTCCCTAGGAGGAAATGGCTACACCTTC. Its protein is CASSPTTRSLGGNGYTF.

The CDR3 DNA reads as TGTGCCAGCAGTCTCGGGATCGGGTATGGCTACACCTTC. Translating gives CASSLGIGYGYTF. V gene TRBV5-6 combines with J gene TRBJ1-2; no reliable D call. Trimming left V 5 bases short and J 5 bases short, with 13 bases between. Germline V gives CDR1 SGHDT, CDR2 YYEEEE. The CDR3 has 13 residues.

J is TRBJ1-2 and V is TRBV9; no definite D call. The germline V gene encodes CDR1 SGDLS and CDR2 YYNGEE. V lost 6 bases to trimming and J lost 1 base, with 7 bases between them. This CDR3 is 12 amino acids long. The CDR3 reads CASTRDNYGYTF. Written as DNA, the CDR3 is TGTGCCAGCACCCGGGATAACTATGGCTACACCTTC.

This chain links TRBV4-1 with TRBJ2-7; a possible D gene is TRBD2 (6 bases). Germline V gene sequence: CDR1 MGHRA, CDR2 YSYEKL. CDR3 size: 13 residues. Trimming stripped 3 bases from V and 2 bases from J, with 8 bases between. CDR3 nucleotides: TGCGCCAGCAGCCAGCGGGGTCCCTACGAGCAGTACTTC. This codes for CASSQRGPYEQYF.

This chain joins TRBV4-2 and TRBJ1-1; a weak D match, TRBD1 (6 bases). This CDR3 is built from 15 residues. Trimming removed 1 base from V and 11 bases from J, with 20 bases in between. CDR1 is LGHNA and CDR2 is YNFKEQ in the germline V gene. The CDR3 nucleotides are TGTGCCAGCAGCCAAGCTGCAGGGACACTCCACAGGGCTTTCTTT. This gives the protein CASSQAAGTLHRAFF.

The V call is TRBV3-1 (or the pseudogene TRBV3-2), the J call TRBJ2-5; TRBD2 agrees at 9 bases. The V segment lost 1 base and the J segment 3 bases; nucleotides outside the gene matches: 6. The CDR3 spans 16 residues. Germline V gene sequence: CDR1 LGHDT, CDR2 YNNKEL (reference sequence). CDR3 coding DNA: TGTGCCAGCAGCCAAGGGTTAGCGGGGGCCAAAGAGACCCAGTACTTC. It encodes CASSQGLAGAKETQYF.

The V call is TRBV5-4, the J call TRBJ2-1; D may be TRBD2 (6 bases). The CDR3 covers 15 residues. Germline CDR1 reads SGHNT; CDR2 reads YYREEE (reference sequence). The V and J ends lost 5 bases and 5 bases respectively, with 17 bases between them. CDR3 loop: CASRPGTRDDNEQFF. In nucleotides, the CDR3 is TGTGCCAGCAGACCCGGGACTCGAGACGACAATGAGCAGTTCTTC.